This T cell receptor (beta chain) stems from a study of blood T cell repertoires in COVID-19. The wider study: The United States, Italy and Spain were the sources of the acute and convalescent COVID-19 samples. From T cells, B-cell-depleted T cells, or PBMCs came the material, which was cDNA or gDNA.

Germline V lookup: CDR1 SGHRS, CDR2 YFSETQ. CDR3 length equals 14 residues. Trimming took 1 base from V and 6 from J, leaving 11 bases between them. How the authors handled the data: For nucleated cells, counts were estimated from reference gene primer amplification. Generated by immunoSEQ multiplex PCR, the TCRdb table keeps only in-frame clones and is missing some. The V and J calls and clone size were taken over from that table, and D and trimming were inferred from the DNA. The table lists more than 40,000 clones, approximately 89% of them singletons. This receptor was taken from a man aged 55 to 69 with active or convalescent COVID-19. The chain has TRBV5-1 and TRBJ2-1, with TRBD1 as a possible D gene (5 bases). The specimen was peripheral blood. CDR3 loop: CASSLQGWGNEQFF. DNA for the CDR3: TGCGCCAGCAGCTTGCAGGGTTGGGGCAATGAGCAGTTCTTC.